The 2 T cell receptor beta chains given below trace back to one sample, sequenced in a study of beta chain features in type 1 diabetes. As every portion of the isolated RNA was reverse transcribed, the sequencing read expressed TCRB transcripts. The data were produced by immunoSEQ multiplex PCR, yet TCRdb's version contains in-frame clones alone and is incomplete. The sample has over 150,000 clones; 10% to 15% are singletons. The sequenced sample was central memory CD4+ T cells from blood. These TCRs come from a woman younger than 30 in good health.

This clone was counted a few times. This chain links TRBV11-2 with TRBJ2-3; 10 positions match TRBD2. There are 16 residues in the CDR3. Germline lookup yields CDR1 SGHAT and CDR2 FQNNGV. Trimming removed 5 bases from V and 1 base from J; junction bases left unmatched: 6. The CDR3 sequence is CASSLRLAGRTDTQYF. CDR3 nucleotide sequence: TGTGCCAGCAGCCTTCGACTAGCGGGCCGCACAGATACGCAGTATTTT.

This clone was seen a handful of times. The chain links TRBV18 to TRBJ1-1; maybe TRBD1 (5 bases). The CDR3 extends over 16 amino acids. V shed 0 bases and J shed 3 bases, with 14 bases lying between them. The V gene's germline CDR1 is KGHSH and CDR2 LQKENI. CDR3 protein: CASSPPKGIGDTEAFF. The CDR3 DNA reads TGTGCCAGCTCACCACCGAAGGGGATAGGGGACACTGAAGCTTTCTTT.